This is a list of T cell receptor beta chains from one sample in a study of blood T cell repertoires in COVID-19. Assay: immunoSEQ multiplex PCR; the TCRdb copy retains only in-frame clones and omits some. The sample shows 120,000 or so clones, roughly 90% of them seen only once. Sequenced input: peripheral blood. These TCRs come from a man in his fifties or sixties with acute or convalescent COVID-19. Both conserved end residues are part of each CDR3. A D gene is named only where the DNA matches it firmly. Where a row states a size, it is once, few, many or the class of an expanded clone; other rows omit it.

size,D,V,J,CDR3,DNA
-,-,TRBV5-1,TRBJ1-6,CASSLDSHNSPLHF,TGCGCCAGCAGCTTGGACAGCCATAATTCACCCCTCCACTTT
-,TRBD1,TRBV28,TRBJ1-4,CASSLSGLTGSEKLFF,TGTGCCAGCAGTTTGTCAGGATTGACAGGGAGTGAAAAACTGTTTTTT
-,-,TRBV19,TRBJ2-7,CASSIGSGEQYF,TGTGCCAGTAGTATAGGATCGGGGGAGCAGTACTTC
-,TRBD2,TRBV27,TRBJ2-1,CASSFSGLAGPPSSYNEQFF,TGTGCCAGCAGTTTCTCCGGACTAGCGGGGCCTCCGAGCTCCTACAATGAGCAGTTCTTC
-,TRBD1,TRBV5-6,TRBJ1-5,CASIQDRGQDSNQPQHF,TGTGCCAGCATCCAGGATCGGGGACAGGATAGCAATCAGCCCCAGCATTTT
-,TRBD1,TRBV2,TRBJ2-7,CASRTGSYEQYF,TGTGCCTCCCGGACAGGGAGCTACGAGCAGTACTTC
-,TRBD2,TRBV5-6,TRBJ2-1,CASSQGLAGGWDEQFF,TGTGCCAGCAGCCAGGGACTAGCGGGAGGTTGGGATGAGCAGTTCTTC
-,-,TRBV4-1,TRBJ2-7,CASSQDQGVYEQYF,TGCGCCAGCAGCCAAGATCAGGGTGTCTACGAGCAGTACTTC
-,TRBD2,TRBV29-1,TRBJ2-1,CSAFGLAFRNEQFF,TGCAGCGCGTTTGGACTAGCTTTTAGGAATGAGCAGTTCTTC
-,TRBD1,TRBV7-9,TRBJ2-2,CASSHRDRQAGELFF,TGTGCCAGCAGCCACCGGGACAGGCAGGCCGGGGAGCTGTTTTTT
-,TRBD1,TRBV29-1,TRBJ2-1,CSVDGQGRDEQFF,TGCAGCGTTGACGGACAGGGAAGGGATGAGCAGTTCTTC
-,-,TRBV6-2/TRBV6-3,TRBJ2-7,CASSASGTLGEQYF,TGTGCCAGCAGTGCATCGGGAACACTTGGCGAGCAGTACTTC
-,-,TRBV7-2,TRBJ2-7,CASSLEGGREQYF,TGTGCCAGCAGCTTAGAGGGAGGACGCGAGCAGTACTTC
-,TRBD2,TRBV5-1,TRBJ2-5,CASSLEGLAIETQYF,TGCGCCAGCAGCTTGGAAGGACTAGCAATCGAGACCCAGTACTTC
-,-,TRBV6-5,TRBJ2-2,CASSTPNTGELFF,TGTGCCAGCTCGACACCCAACACCGGGGAGCTGTTTTTT
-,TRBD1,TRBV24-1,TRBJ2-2,CATSDFGRGPGELFF,TGTGCCACCAGTGATTTCGGCAGGGGGCCCGGGGAGCTGTTTTTT
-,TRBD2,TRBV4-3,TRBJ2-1,CASSQFSGLNYNEQFF,TGCGCCAGCAGCCAATTTTCGGGACTAAATTACAATGAGCAGTTCTTC
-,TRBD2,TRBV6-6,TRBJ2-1,CASSYSGLAGNEQFF,TGTGCCAGCAGTTACTCTGGACTAGCTGGAAATGAGCAGTTCTTC
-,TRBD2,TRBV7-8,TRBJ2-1,CASSFPSGRYNEQFF,TGTGCCAGCAGCTTTCCTAGCGGGCGGTACAATGAGCAGTTCTTC
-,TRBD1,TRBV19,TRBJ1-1,CASSMFTGGNTEAFF,TGTGCCAGTAGTATGTTTACAGGGGGGAACACTGAAGCTTTCTTT
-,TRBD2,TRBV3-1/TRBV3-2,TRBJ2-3,CATSGPQGTSGSGTRDTQYF,TGTGCCACCTCGGGCCCCCAAGGGACTAGCGGGAGTGGTACAAGAGATACGCAGTATTTT
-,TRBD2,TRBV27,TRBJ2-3,CASSLLRDWGGDTQYF,TGTGCCAGCAGTCTTCTCCGGGACTGGGGAGGGGATACGCAGTATTTT
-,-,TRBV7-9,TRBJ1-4,CASSLEVRGNEKLFF,TGTGCCAGCAGCTTAGAAGTCAGGGGAAATGAAAAACTGTTTTTT
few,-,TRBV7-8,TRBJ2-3,CASSLPSASTDTQYF,TGTGCCAGCAGCCTACCTAGCGCTAGCACAGATACGCAGTATTTT
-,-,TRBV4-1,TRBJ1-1,CASSQDEAGATEAFF,TGCGCCAGCAGCCAAGACGAAGCAGGGGCCACTGAAGCTTTCTTT
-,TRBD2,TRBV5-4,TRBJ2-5,CASSSTSGRAPQETQYF,TGTGCCAGCAGCTCAACCAGCGGGAGGGCCCCACAAGAGACCCAGTACTTC
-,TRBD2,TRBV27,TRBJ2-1,CASTLAGGRSYNEQFF,TGTGCCAGCACTCTAGCGGGAGGTCGGTCCTACAATGAGCAGTTCTTC
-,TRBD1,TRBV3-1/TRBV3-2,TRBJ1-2,CASSQGTGIGYTF,TGTGCCAGCAGCCAAGGGACAGGGATAGGCTACACCTTC
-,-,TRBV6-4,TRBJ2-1,CASSRGDSYNEQFF,TGTGCCAGCAGTCGCGGGGACTCCTACAATGAGCAGTTCTTC
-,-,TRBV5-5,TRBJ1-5,CASSQRPYQPQHF,TGTGCCAGCAGCCAGCGACCCTATCAGCCCCAGCATTTT
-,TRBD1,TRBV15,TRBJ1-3,CATSREGQTGNTIYF,TGTGCCACCAGCAGAGAGGGACAGACTGGAAACACCATATATTTT
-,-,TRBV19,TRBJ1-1,CASSYRNTEAFF,TGTGCCAGTAGCTACAGGAACACTGAAGCTTTCTTT
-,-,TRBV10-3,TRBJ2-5,CAISGDKETQYF,TGTGCCATCAGTGGAGACAAAGAGACCCAGTACTTC
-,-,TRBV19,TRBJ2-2,CASRRSSTGELFF,TGTGCCAGTAGGCGAAGTTCCACCGGGGAGCTGTTTTTT
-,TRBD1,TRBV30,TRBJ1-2,CAGGTVNYGYTF,TGTGCCGGAGGGACAGTCAACTATGGCTACACCTTC
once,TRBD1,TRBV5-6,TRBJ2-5,CASSLRTGNRYTETQYF,TGTGCCAGCAGCCTGAGGACAGGGAATAGATATACGGAGACCCAGTACTTC
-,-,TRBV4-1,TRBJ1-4,CASRNRITNEKLFF,TGCGCCAGCAGAAACAGGATAACTAATGAAAAACTGTTTTTT
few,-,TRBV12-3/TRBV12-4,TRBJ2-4,CASSIGSADIQYF,TGTGCCAGCAGCATCGGCAGCGCGGACATTCAGTACTTC
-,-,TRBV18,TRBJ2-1,CASSLQAYNEQFF,TGTGCCAGCTCACTCCAAGCGTACAATGAGCAGTTCTTC
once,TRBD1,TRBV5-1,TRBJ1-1,CASSFLPGQGAQGTEAFF,TGCGCCAGCAGCTTCCTACCGGGACAGGGGGCACAGGGCACTGAAGCTTTCTTT
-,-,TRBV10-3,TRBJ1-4,CAINQGIGEKLFF,TGTGCCATCAACCAGGGCATAGGAGAAAAACTGTTTTTT
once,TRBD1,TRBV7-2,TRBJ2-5,CASSLTGYGETQYF,TGTGCCAGCAGCTTGACAGGGTACGGAGAGACCCAGTACTTC
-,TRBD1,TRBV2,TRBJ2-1,CASIYKGGFEQFF,TGTGCCAGCATTTACAAAGGGGGCTTTGAGCAGTTCTTC
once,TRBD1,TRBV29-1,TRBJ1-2,CSVNAGGASNYGYTF,TGCAGCGTGAACGCAGGGGGCGCTTCCAACTATGGCTACACCTTC
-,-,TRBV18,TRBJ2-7,CASSFYGSYEQYF,TGTGCCAGCTCTTTCTACGGGAGCTACGAGCAGTACTTC
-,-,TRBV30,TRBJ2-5,CAWGTNGQGQETQYF,TGTGCCTGGGGGACTAACGGACAGGGCCAAGAGACCCAGTACTTC
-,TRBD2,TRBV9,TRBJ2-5,CASSVEASGQETQYF,TGTGCCAGCAGCGTAGAGGCTAGCGGCCAAGAGACCCAGTACTTC
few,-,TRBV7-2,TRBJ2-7,CASSLLPSMDYEQYF,TGTGCCAGCAGCTTACTTCCTAGTATGGATTACGAGCAGTACTTC
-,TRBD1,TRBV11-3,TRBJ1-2,CASSAGQGRDGYTF,TGTGCCAGCAGCGCGGGACAGGGAAGGGATGGCTACACCTTC
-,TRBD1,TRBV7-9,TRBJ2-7,CASSPMGQGAWDEQYF,TGTGCCAGCAGCCCGATGGGACAGGGGGCTTGGGACGAGCAGTACTTC
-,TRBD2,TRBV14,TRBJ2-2,CASSLFLAGVTGELFF,TGTGCCAGCAGCCTCTTCCTAGCGGGAGTAACCGGGGAGCTGTTTTTT
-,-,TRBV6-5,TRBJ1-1,CASSYTKDIWYTEAFF,TGTGCCAGCAGTTATACAAAGGACATCTGGTACACTGAAGCTTTCTTT
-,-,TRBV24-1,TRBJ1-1,CATRSHSSQTEAFF,TGTGCCACCAGAAGCCATTCTAGCCAGACTGAAGCTTTCTTT
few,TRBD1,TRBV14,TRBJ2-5,CASSQGQGAVTQYF,TGTGCCAGCAGCCAAGGGCAGGGGGCGGTGACCCAGTACTTC
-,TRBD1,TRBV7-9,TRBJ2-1,CASSTKGQGGINEQFF,TGTGCCAGCAGCACGAAAGGACAGGGGGGAATAAATGAGCAGTTCTTC
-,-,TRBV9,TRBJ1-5,CASSAGVDQPQHF,TGTGCCAGCAGCGCGGGTGTGGATCAGCCCCAGCATTTT
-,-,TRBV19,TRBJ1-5,CASGLSRDKDNQPQHF,TGTGCCAGTGGCCTCTCCCGGGACAAGGACAATCAGCCCCAGCATTTT